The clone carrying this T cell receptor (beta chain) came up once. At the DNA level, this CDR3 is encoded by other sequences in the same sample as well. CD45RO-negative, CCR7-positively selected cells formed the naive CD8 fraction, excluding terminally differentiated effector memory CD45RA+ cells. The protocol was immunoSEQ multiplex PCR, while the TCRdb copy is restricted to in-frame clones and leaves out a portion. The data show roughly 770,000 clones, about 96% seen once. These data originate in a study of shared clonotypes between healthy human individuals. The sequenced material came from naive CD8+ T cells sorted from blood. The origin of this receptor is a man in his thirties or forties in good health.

CDR3 sequence: CASSLGQGRTQYF. In nucleotides, the CDR3 is TGTGCCAGCAGTCTGGGACAGGGTAGAACCCAGTACTTC. This chain uses TRBV27 with TRBJ2-5; 9 bases are shared with TRBD1. The CDR3 spans 13 residues. Germline V lookup: CDR1 MNHEY, CDR2 SMNVEV (reference sequence). V lost 5 bases and J lost 8; bases outside the gene matches: 6.